The source of this T cell receptor beta chain is a study of blood T cell repertoires in COVID-19. This clone was observed a handful of times. Living in 24 US areas, the participants were between roughly 18 and 90 years of age. Assignments of participants to cohorts depended upon their own reported clinical history. Original processing methods: Cell counts per sample came from amplifying reference gene primers. Method: immunoSEQ multiplex PCR; TCRdb's copy keeps in-frame clones and lacks some. The V and J calls and clone size come from that table; D and trimming were worked out from the DNA. The table has about 220,000 clones, approximately 80% seen once. Germline values: CDR1 WSHSY, CDR2 SAAADI. CDR3 size: 14 residues. The ends lost 4 bases at V and 0 bases at J; junction bases unmatched: 3.

The sequenced sample consisted of PBMCs or T cells enriched from blood (not recorded which). The J gene is TRBJ2-7, the V gene TRBV10-2; 7 bases line up with TRBD2. This TCR came from a woman aged 35 to 49 with acute COVID-19. The CDR3 nucleotides read TGCGCCAGCAGTGGCGCGGGGGTCTCCTACGAGCAGTACTTC. Residues: CASSGAGVSYEQYF.